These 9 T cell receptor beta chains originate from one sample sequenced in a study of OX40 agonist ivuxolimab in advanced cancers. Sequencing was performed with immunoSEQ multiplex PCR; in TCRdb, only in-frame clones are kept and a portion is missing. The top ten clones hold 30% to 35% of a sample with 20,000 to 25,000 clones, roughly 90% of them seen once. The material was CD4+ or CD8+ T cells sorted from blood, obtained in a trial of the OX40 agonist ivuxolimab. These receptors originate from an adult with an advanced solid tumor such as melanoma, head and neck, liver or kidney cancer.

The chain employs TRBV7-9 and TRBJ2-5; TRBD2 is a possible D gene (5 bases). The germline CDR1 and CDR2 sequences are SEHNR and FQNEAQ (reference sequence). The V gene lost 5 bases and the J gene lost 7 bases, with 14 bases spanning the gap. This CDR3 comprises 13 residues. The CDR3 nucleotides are TGTGCCAGCAGCCCGGACCCGGGGAGGACCCAGTACTTC. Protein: CASSPDPGRTQYF.

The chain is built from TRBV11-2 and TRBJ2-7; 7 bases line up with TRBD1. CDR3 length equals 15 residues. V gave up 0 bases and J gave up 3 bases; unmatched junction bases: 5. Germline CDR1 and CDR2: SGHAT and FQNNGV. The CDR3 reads CASSLERGQNYEQYF. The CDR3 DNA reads TGTGCCAGCAGCTTAGAAAGGGGGCAAAACTACGAGCAGTACTTC.

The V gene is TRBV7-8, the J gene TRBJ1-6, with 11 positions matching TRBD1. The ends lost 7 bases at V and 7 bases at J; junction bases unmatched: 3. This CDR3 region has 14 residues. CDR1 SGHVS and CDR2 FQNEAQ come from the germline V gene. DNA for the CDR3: TGTGCCAGCACCCGGGACAGGGGGAATTCACCCCTCCACTTT. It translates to CASTRDRGNSPLHF.

For the CDR3, the DNA is TGCGCCAGCAGCGTGGCAGGGGCGACCAATCAGCCCCAGCATTTT. Translation gives CASSVAGATNQPQHF. This sequence joins TRBV5-1 and TRBJ1-5; possibly TRBD1 for D (6 bases). Germline CDR1 reads SGHRS; CDR2 reads YFSETQ. V was shortened by 4 bases and J by 3 bases, with 14 bases between the two germline ends. CDR3 length: 15 residues.

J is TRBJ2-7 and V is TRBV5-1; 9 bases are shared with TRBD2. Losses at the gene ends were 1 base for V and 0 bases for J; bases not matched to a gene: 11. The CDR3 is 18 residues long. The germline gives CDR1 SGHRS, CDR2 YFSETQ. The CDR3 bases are TGCGCCAGCAGCTTGAGTGCTAGCGGGGCCTCTTTCTCCTACGAGCAGTACTTC. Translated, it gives CASSLSASGASFSYEQYF. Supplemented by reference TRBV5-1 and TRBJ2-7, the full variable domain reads KAGVTQTPRYLIKTRGQQVTLSCSPISGHRSVSWYQQTPGQGLQFLFEYFSETQRNKGNFPGRFSGRQFSNSRSEMNVSTLELGDSALYLCASSLSASGASFSYEQYFGPGTRLTVT.

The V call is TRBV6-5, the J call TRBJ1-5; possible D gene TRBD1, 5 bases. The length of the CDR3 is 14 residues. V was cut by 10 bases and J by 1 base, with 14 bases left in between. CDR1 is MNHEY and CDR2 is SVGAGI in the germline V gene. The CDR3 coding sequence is TGTGCCATCAGGGATCCAGGGAGCAATCAGCCCCAGCATTTT. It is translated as CAIRDPGSNQPQHF.

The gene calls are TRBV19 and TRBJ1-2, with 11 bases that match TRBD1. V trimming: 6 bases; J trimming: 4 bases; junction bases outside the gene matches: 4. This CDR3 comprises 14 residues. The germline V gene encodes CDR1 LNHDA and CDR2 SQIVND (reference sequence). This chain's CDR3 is CASRWTGGSYGYTF. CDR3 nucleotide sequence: TGTGCCAGTAGGTGGACAGGGGGCTCCTATGGCTACACCTTC. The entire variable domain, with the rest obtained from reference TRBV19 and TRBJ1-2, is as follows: DGGITQSPKYLFRKEGQNVTLSCEQNLNHDAMYWYRQDPGQGLRLIYYSQIVNDFQKGDIAEGYSVSREKKESFPLTVTSAQKNPTAFYLCASRWTGGSYGYTFGSGTRLTVV.

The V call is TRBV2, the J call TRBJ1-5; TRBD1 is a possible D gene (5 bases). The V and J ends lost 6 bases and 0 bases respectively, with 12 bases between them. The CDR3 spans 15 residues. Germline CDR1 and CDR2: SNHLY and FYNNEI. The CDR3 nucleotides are TGTGCCAGCAGCGGGACGGCCTATAGCAATCAGCCCCAGCATTTT. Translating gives CASSGTAYSNQPQHF. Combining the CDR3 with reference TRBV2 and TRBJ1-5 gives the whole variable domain EPEVTQTPSHQVTQMGQEVILRCVPISNHLYFYWYRQILGQKVEFLVSFYNNEISEKSEIFDDQFSVERPDGSNFTLKIRSTKLEDSAMYFCASSGTAYSNQPQHFGDGTRLSIL.

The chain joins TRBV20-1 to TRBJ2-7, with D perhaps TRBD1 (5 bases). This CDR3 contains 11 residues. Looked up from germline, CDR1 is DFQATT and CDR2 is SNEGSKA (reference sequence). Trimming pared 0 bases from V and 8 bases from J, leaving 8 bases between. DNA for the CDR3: TGCAGTGCTAGAGACAGGGTTCAGCAGTACTTC. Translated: CSARDRVQQYF.